What follows are 4 T cell receptor beta chains derived from one specimen sequenced in a study of regulatory T cells in long-lasting Graves disease. The time point: persistent/refractory GD, antithyroid drugs over 5 years with positive TRAb. The TCR library was made from RNA extracted from PBMCs. Building of the TCR beta libraries involved iRepertoire HTBI primers and Arm-PCR of CDR3 regions. TCRdb re-derived calls from the multiplex PCR reads in MiXCR, one entry per CDR3 protein. The repertoire holds roughly 400,000 distinct CDR3 sequences, with about 20% as singletons. The material sequenced was peripheral blood mononuclear cells (PBMCs), taken when the disease was refractory, from a patient treated with antithyroid drugs. Every receptor here comes from a female donor with Graves disease.

This clonotype has just a few counts. This rearrangement joins TRBV6-1 to TRBJ2-7; 7 nucleotides align to TRBD2. The CDR3 is 13 amino acids. CDR1 is MNHNS and CDR2 is SASEGT in the germline V gene. V shed 6 bases, J shed 3 bases, and the junction held 5 bases outside the gene matches. The chain's CDR3 is CASSAGTNYEQYF. The CDR3 nucleotides read TGTGCCAGCAGCGCCGGGACTAACTACGAGCAGTACTTC.

This sequence joins TRBV11-2 and TRBJ2-1; 12 positions agree with TRBD2. Germline CDR1 is SGHAT and CDR2 is FQNNGV. The ends lost 0 bases at V and 7 bases at J; junction bases unmatched: 1. CDR3 length equals 15 residues. CDR3 protein: CASSLEGLAGNEQFF. CDR3 nucleotides: TGTGCCAGCAGCTTAGAGGGACTAGCGGGTAATGAGCAGTTCTTC.

The sample holds many counts of this clonotype. The V gene is TRBV10-3, the J gene TRBJ2-7, with D tentatively TRBD2 (5 bases). Trimming left V 3 bases short and J 1 base short, with 13 bases between. The CDR3 contains 15 residues. The germline gives CDR1 ENHRY, CDR2 SYGVKD. CDR3 region: CAISESARVSYEQYF. The CDR3 nucleotides are TGTGCCATCAGTGAAAGTGCGCGGGTATCCTACGAGCAGTACTTC.

In this sample, this clonotype turned up many times. V gene TRBV20-1 combines with J gene TRBJ2-5; 9 nucleotides agree with TRBD2. The CDR3 is 17 amino acids. Germline V gene data show CDR1 as DFQATT and CDR2 as SNEGSKA (reference sequence). Trimming removed 2 bases from V and 2 bases from J; junction bases left unmatched: 12. CDR3: CSARTEREALGQETQYF. As DNA, the CDR3 is TGCAGTGCTAGAACGGAGCGGGAGGCACTGGGGCAAGAGACCCAGTACTTC.